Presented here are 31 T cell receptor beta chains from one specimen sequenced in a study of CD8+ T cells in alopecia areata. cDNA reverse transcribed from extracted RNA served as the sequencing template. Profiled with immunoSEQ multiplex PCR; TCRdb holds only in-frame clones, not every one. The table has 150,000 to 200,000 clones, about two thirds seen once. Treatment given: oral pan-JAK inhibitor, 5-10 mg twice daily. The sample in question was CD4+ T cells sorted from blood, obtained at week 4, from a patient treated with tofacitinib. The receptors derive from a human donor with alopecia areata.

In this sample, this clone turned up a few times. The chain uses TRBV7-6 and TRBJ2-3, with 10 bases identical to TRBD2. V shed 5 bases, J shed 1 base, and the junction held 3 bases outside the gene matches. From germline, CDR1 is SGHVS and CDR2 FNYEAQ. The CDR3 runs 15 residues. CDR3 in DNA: TGTGCCAGCAGCCTCGGACTAGCGGGCACAGATACGCAGTATTTT. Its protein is CASSLGLAGTDTQYF. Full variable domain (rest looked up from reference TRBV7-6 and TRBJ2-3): GAGVSQSPRYKVTKRGQDVALRCDPISGHVSLYWYRQALGQGPEFLTYFNYEAQQDKSGLPNDRFSAERPEGSISTLTIQRTEQRDSAMYRCASSLGLAGTDTQYFGPGTRLTVL.

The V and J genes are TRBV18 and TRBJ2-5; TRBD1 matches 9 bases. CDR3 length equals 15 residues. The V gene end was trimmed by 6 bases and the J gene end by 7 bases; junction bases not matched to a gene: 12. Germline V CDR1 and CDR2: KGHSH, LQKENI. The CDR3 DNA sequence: TGTGCCAGCTCGAACGGACAGGGGCGGCGAGGGACCCAGTACTTC. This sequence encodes CASSNGQGRRGTQYF.

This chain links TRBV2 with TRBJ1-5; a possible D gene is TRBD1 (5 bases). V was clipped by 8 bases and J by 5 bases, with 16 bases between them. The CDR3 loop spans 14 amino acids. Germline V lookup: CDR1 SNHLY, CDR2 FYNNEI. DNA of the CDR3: TGTGCCAGCGCTTCCGGGACCGGGTATCAGCCCCAGCATTTT. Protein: CASASGTGYQPQHF. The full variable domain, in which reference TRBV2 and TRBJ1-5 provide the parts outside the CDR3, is EPEVTQTPSHQVTQMGQEVILRCVPISNHLYFYWYRQILGQKVEFLVSFYNNEISEKSEIFDDQFSVERPDGSNFTLKIRSTKLEDSAMYFCASASGTGYQPQHFGDGTRLSIL.

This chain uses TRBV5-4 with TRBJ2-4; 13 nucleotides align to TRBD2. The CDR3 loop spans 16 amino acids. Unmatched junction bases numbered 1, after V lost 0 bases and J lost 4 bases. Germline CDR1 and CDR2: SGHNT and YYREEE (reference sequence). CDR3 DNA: TGTGCCAGCAGCTTGGCGGGACTAGCGGGGAAAAACATTCAGTACTTC. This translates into CASSLAGLAGKNIQYF.

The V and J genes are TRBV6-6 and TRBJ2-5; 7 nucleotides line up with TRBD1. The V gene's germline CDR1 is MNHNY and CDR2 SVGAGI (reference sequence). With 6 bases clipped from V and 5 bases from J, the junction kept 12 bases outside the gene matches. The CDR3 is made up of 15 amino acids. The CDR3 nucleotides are TGTGCCAGCAGCTCGACAGGGTGGGACATGGAGACCCAGTACTTC. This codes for CASSSTGWDMETQYF.

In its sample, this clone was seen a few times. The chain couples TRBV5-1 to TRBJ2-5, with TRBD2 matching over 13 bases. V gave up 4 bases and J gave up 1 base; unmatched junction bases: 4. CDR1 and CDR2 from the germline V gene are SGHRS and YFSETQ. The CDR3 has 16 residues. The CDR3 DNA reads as TGCGCCAGCAGCCCTTGGACTAGCGGGGGCCAAGAGACCCAGTACTTC. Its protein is CASSPWTSGGQETQYF.

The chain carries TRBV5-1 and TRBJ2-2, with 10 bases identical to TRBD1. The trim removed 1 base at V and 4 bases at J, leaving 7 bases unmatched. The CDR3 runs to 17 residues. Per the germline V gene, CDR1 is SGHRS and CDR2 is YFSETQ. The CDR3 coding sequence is TGCGCCAGCAGCTTGAGAAGAGGACAGGGGGTCACCGGGGAGCTGTTTTTT. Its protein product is CASSLRRGQGVTGELFF. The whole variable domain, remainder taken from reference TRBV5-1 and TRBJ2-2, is KAGVTQTPRYLIKTRGQQVTLSCSPISGHRSVSWYQQTPGQGLQFLFEYFSETQRNKGNFPGRFSGRQFSNSRSEMNVSTLELGDSALYLCASSLRRGQGVTGELFFGEGSRLTVL.

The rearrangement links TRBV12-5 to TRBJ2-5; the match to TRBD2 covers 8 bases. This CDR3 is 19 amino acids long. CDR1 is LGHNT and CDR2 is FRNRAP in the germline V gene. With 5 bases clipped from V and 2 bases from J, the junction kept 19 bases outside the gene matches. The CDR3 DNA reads TGTGCTAGTGGTCCCTCGCGGGGCGGGGGGTCGGAGAGACAAGAGACCCAGTACTTC. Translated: CASGPSRGGGSERQETQYF.

The CDR3 DNA is TGCAGCGTCAACAGGGGAATGAACACTGAAGCTTTCTTT. This gives the protein CSVNRGMNTEAFF. This sequence joins TRBV29-1 and TRBJ1-1, with 7 nucleotides matching TRBD1. This CDR3 comprises 13 residues. CDR1 and CDR2 (germline): SQVTM, ANQGSEA. V was clipped by 6 bases and J by 0 bases; unmatched bases: 4. The full variable domain, with the rest looked up from reference TRBV29-1 and TRBJ1-1, is SAVISQKPSRDICQRGTSLTIQCQVDSQVTMMFWYRQQPGQSLTLIATANQGSEATYESGFVIDKFPISRPNLTFSTLTVSNMSPEDSSIYLCSVNRGMNTEAFFGQGTRLTVV.

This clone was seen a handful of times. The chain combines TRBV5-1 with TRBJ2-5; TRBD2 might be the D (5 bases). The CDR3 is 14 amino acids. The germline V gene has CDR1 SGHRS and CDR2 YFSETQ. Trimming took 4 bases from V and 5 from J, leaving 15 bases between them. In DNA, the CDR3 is TGCGCCAGCAGCATGGACTCCCGCGCCGAGACCCAGTACTTC. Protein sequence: CASSMDSRAETQYF.

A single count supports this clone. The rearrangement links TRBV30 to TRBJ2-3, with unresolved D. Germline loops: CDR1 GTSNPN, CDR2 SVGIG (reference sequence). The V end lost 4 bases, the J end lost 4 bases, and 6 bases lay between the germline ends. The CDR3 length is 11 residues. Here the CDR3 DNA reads TGTGCCTGGACGATCCCAGATACGCAGTATTTT. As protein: CAWTIPDTQYF.

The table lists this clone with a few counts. CDR3 sequence: CAHSGDQETQYF. The CDR3 bases are TGTGCCCACTCGGGGGATCAAGAGACCCAGTACTTC. The chain joins TRBV30 to TRBJ2-5; TRBD2 might be the D (6 bases). The CDR3 totals 12 residues. Germline assignment: CDR1 GTSNPN and CDR2 SVGIG (reference sequence). Trimming pared 8 bases from V and 2 bases from J, leaving 12 bases between.

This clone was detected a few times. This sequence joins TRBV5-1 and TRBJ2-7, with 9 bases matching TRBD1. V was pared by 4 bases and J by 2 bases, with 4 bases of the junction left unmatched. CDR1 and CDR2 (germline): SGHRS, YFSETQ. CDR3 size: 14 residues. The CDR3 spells CASSIRDRAYEQYF. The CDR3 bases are TGCGCCAGCAGCATCCGGGACAGGGCCTACGAGCAGTACTTC.

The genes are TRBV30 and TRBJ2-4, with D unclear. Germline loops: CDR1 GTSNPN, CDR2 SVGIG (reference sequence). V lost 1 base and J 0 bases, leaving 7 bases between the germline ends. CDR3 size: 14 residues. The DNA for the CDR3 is TGTGCCTGGAGTGGGCCGTTAGCCAAAAACATTCAGTACTTC. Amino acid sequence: CAWSGPLAKNIQYF.

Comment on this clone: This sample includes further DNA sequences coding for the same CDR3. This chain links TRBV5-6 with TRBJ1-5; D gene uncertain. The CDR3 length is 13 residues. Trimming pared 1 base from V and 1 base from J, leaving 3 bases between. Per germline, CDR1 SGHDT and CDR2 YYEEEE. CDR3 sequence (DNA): TGTGCCAGCAGCTTGAGGAGCAATCAGCCCCAGCATTTT. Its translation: CASSLRSNQPQHF.

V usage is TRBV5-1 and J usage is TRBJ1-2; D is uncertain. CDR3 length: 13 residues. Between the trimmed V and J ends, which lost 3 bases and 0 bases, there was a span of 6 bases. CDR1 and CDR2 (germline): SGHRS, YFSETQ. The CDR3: CASSYQANYGYTF. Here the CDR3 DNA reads TGCGCCAGCAGCTACCAGGCTAACTATGGCTACACCTTC. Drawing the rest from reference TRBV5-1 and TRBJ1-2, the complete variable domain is KAGVTQTPRYLIKTRGQQVTLSCSPISGHRSVSWYQQTPGQGLQFLFEYFSETQRNKGNFPGRFSGRQFSNSRSEMNVSTLELGDSALYLCASSYQANYGYTFGSGTRLTVV.

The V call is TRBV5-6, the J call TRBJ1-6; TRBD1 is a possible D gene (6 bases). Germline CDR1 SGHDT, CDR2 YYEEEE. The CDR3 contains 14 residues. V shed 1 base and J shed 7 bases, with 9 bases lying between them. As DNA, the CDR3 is TGTGCCAGCAGCTTGCAGGGGTTCAATTCACCCCTCCACTTT. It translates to CASSLQGFNSPLHF.

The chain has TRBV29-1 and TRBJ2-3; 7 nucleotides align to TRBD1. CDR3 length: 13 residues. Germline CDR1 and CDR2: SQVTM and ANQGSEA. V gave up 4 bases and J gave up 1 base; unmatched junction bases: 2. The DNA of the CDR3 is TGCAGCGTTGGACAGGGTGGCACAGATACGCAGTATTTT. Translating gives CSVGQGGTDTQYF.

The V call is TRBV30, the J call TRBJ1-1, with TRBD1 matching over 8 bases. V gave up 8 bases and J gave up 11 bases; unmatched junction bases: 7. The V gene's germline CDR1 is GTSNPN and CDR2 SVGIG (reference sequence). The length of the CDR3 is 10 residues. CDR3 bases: TGTGCCCTGATACAGGGGGTTGCTTTCTTT. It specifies CALIQGVAFF. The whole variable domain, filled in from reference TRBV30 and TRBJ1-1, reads SQTIHQWPATLVQPVGSPLSLECTVEGTSNPNLYWYRQAAGRGLQLLFYSVGIGQISSEVPQNLSASRPQDRQFILSSKKLLLSDSGFYLCALIQGVAFFGQGTRLTVV.

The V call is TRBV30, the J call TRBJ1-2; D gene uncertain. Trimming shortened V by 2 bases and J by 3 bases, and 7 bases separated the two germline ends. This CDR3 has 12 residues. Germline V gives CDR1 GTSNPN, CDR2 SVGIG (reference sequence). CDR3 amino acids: CAWSPPHYGYTF. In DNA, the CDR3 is TGTGCCTGGAGTCCGCCGCACTATGGCTACACCTTC.

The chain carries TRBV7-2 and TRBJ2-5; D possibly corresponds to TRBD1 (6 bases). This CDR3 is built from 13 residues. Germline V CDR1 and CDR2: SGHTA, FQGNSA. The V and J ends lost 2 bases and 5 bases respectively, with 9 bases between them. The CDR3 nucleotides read TGTGCCAGCAGCTTATGGGGGCTCGAGACCCAGTACTTC. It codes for CASSLWGLETQYF.

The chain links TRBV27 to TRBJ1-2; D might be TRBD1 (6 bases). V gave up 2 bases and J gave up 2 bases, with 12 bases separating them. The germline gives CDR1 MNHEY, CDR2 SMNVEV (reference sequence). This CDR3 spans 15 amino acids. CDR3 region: CASSLKGDRNYGYTF. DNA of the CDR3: TGTGCCAGCAGTTTAAAGGGGGACCGAAACTATGGCTACACCTTC.

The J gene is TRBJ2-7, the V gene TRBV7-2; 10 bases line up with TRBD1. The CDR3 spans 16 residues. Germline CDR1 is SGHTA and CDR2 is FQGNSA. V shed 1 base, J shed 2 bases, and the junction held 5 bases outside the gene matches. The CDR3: CASSLVGTGVAYEQYF. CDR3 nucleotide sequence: TGTGCCAGCAGCTTAGTGGGGACAGGGGTAGCCTACGAGCAGTACTTC.

CDR3 in amino acids: CASSSGLYDTEAFF. In DNA, the CDR3 is TGTGCCAGCAGCTCGGGCCTATATGACACTGAAGCTTTCTTT. This rearrangement joins TRBV5-6 to TRBJ1-1; no clear D. V gave up 3 bases and J gave up 3 bases, with 12 bases separating them. Germline CDR1 reads SGHDT; CDR2 reads YYEEEE. There are 14 residues in the CDR3. The whole variable domain, filled in from reference TRBV5-6 and TRBJ1-1, reads DAGVTQSPTHLIKTRGQQVTLRCSPKSGHDTVSWYQQALGQGPQFIFQYYEEEERQRGNFPDRFSGHQFPNYSSELNVNALLLGDSALYLCASSSGLYDTEAFFGQGTRLTVV.

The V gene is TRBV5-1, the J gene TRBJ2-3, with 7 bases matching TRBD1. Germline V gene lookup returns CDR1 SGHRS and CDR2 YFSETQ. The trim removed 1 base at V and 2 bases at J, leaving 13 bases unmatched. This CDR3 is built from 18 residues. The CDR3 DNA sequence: TGCGCCAGCAGCTTGAGCCACGGGACAGCCGACGACACAGATACGCAGTATTTT. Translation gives CASSLSHGTADDTDTQYF.

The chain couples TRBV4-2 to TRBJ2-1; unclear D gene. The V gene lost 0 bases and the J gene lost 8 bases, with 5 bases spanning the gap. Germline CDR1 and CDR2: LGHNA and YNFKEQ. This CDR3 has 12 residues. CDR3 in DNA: TGTGCCAGCAGCCAAGATTACTATGAGCAGTTCTTC. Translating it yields CASSQDYYEQFF.

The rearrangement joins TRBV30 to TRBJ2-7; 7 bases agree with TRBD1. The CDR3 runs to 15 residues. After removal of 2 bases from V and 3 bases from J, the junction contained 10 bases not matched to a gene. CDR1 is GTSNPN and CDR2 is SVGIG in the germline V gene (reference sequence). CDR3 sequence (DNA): TGTGCCTGGAGTTCTCGGGCAGGGGGTTACTACGAGCAGTACTTC. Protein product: CAWSSRAGGYYEQYF.

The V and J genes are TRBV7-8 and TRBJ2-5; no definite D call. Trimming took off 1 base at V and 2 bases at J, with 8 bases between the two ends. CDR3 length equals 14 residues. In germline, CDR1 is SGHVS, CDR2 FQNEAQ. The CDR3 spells CASSLGHHQETQYF. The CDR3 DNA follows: TGTGCCAGCAGCTTAGGACATCATCAAGAGACCCAGTACTTC.

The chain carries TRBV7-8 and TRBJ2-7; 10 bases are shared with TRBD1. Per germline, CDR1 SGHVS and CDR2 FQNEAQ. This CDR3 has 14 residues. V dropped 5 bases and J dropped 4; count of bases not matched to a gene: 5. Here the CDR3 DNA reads TGTGCCAGCAGCCCCCGGACAGGGGGGTACGAGCAGTACTTC. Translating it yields CASSPRTGGYEQYF.

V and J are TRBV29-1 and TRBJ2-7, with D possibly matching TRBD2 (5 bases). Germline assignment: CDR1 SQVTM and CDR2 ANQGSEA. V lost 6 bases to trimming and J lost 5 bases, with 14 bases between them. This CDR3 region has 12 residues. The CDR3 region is CSVTDGGNEQYF. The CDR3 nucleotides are TGCAGCGTGACCGACGGAGGCAACGAGCAGTACTTC.

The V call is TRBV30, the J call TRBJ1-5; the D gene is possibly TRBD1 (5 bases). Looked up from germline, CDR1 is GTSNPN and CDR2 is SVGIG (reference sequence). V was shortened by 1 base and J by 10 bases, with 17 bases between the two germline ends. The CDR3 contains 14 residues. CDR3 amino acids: CAWSEVGGYLPQHF. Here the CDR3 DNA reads TGTGCCTGGAGTGAGGTGGGGGGATATCTTCCCCAGCATTTT.